This TCR beta chain was captured by sequencing in a study of regulatory T cells in long-lasting Graves disease. Through Arm-PCR of CDR3 regions and iRepertoire HTBI primers, TCR beta libraries were built. Authors' data handling: Identification across samples found 60 to 75 TRBV and approximately 15 TRBJ segments. TCRdb passed the multiplex PCR reads through MiXCR, listing each CDR3 protein once. It is TCRdb's table, rather than the study itself, that gives the V and J calls and clone size. This table holds 500,000 to 700,000 distinct CDR3 sequences, 15% to 20% found once. This sample's time point: newly diagnosed GD, antithyroid drugs for less than 3 months. The TCR library was made from RNA extracted from PBMCs. These records were also assigned to another study, of T cells in Graves' hyperthyroidism and ophthalmopathy. From that study: In simple terms, a model built on 13 V-J features told ophthalmopathy apart from stable hyperthyroidism.

The sequence derives from a woman aged 25 to 39 with Graves disease. The source material was peripheral blood mononuclear cells (PBMCs), sampled at new diagnosis, from a patient treated with antithyroid drugs.

The CDR3 sequence is CATSRVTARDKNIQYF. CDR3 nucleotides: TGTGCCACCAGCAGAGTAACGGCACGGGACAAAAACATTCAGTACTTC. The chain has TRBV15 and TRBJ2-4, with a possible D match to TRBD2 (5 bases). V shed 1 base and J shed 3 bases, with 13 bases lying between them. There are 16 residues in the CDR3. CDR1 is LNHNV, CDR2 YYDKDF, per germline (reference sequence).